The TCR beta chain described here comes from a study of blood T cells in healthy people across ages (dated by TCRdb to about 2015). Turning to the overall study: In model experiments, roughly one uniquely barcoded TCR beta cDNA molecule per two T cells was captured by template switching. Using deep sequencing normalized with unique cDNA molecular identifiers, the study measured how TCR beta repertoire diversity changes with age. The donors were split into four age groups: young (average about 15 years), middle-aged (about 40), aged (more than 60) and long-lived (roughly 88). For two donors (one aged 18 to 30 and one aged 80 or older), the study analyzed two additional independent replicas of 1 million unique cDNA reads from the same blood draw.

As for this clonotype: Its antigen remains undetermined. No much larger clone exists at a distance of one base, and base qualities are not known.

The library was prepared using 5' RACE. The sequencer was an Illumina HiSeq 2500. The second PCR ran for roughly 7 to 11 cycles and used a J-beta primer mix along with a sample-barcoded 5' primer. A template-switch 5' adaptor carrying 12 random nucleotides introduced a unique molecular identifier onto each TCR beta cDNA molecule. At least 2.5 million CDR3-containing paired-end reads were obtained from each sample. All of the RNA was converted into first-strand cDNA using the Mint cDNA synthesis kit, with a TRBC-specific oligonucleotide serving as the primer. Following uracil-DNA glycosylase treatment, a first 18-cycle PCR with universal primers M1SS and BC2_uni_R was performed on all cDNA. Under the source paper's analysis protocol: Each sample was normalized by randomly selecting 1 million high-quality reads, each carrying a distinct molecular identifier. Instead of being binned into consensus sequences, reads with shared molecular identifiers were discarded. CDR3 identification, clonotype clustering and error correction used MiTCR with a Q25 quality threshold and the strictest error-elimination algorithm. A nonparametric unseen species model with Euler transformation was used to estimate a lower bound on total TCR beta diversity. In-frame beta chains were kept once TCRdb had trimmed the public reads at Q25 with fastp and called clones with MiXCR. Every distinct CDR3 protein forms one entry, paired with its most common genes and DNA. The V and J calls were determined by TCRdb, not by the authors. This sample is represented by more than 450,000 distinct CDR3 sequences; approximately 26% of them were singletons. The top ten constitute over 3.5% of the sample.

As encoded in the germline V gene, CDR1 is MDHEN while CDR2 is SYDVKM. The CDR3 numbers 14 residues from cysteine through phenylalanine. CDR3 DNA only is kept here, 42 bases in frame from base 1. The V and J ends are trimmed by 4 bases and 2 bases, leaving 12 bases between them. Donors were roughly 40 systemically healthy Caucasian individuals from Russia aged about 6 to 100 years. Ten milliliters of peripheral blood were drawn from each donor into EDTA-treated Vacutainer tubes. Ficoll-Paque density-gradient centrifugation was used to isolate PBMCs, with at least 7 million obtained per sample. Trizol reagent was used to extract total RNA from the PBMCs, yielding at least 5.5 micrograms per sample. The percentages of naive CD45RAhigh/CD27high T cells were determined by flow cytometry on a PBMC aliquot from every donor. Study-wide findings and limitations: Estimates of total diversity based on one million sequenced T cells were considered lower bounds and underestimates. Compared with the aged group, more naive CD4+ T cells, fewer expanded clones and increased TCR diversity were shown by the long-lived group, suggesting age selection. As age increased, observed TCR beta diversity per million T cells dropped in a roughly linear way, and a significant reduction was already evident by age roughly 40. A strong correlation was found between observed TCR beta diversity and the percentage of naive T cells measured by flow cytometry. Conclusive comparison of naive and antigen-experienced compartments was prevented by the profiling of bulk unsorted PBMCs. Donor CMV infection status was unknown, potentially confounding age-related changes in expanded clonotypes.

The same sample was also used in a study of T cells of mothers and their children. Looking at the second paper: Donors were nine systemically healthy Caucasian individuals: three mothers and their six children. cDNA synthesis consumed the entire amount of extracted RNA, loaded at 1.5 ug RNA in each 15 ul reaction. In the second PCR, the M1S primer introduced both the sample barcodes and 2-4 random nucleotides. More than 8 million TCR beta CDR3 reads were obtained from each mother, and roughly 3 million reads were obtained from each child. In both related and unrelated pairs, thymic selection shapes the output of TCR recombination in a similar way, with inherited differences having only a minor effect. Normalized repertoire overlap was always slightly but never significantly higher in related than unrelated mother-child pairs. No persistent microchimeric T cell clones were detected, at a sensitivity of roughly 93 clones per million clonotypes. To look for features that set related mother-child pairs apart from unrelated individuals, the researchers ran deep NGS to compare the TCR beta repertoires of mothers and children. Mothers averaged about 40 +/- 4 years of age and children averaged around 11 +/- 4 years. Libraries were sequenced on Illumina HiSeq 2000 with 100+100 nt paired-end reads after adapter ligation with NEBNext reagents. To avoid cross-contamination, the mother libraries and the child libraries were prepared a month apart and sequenced in separate runs. For each donor, somewhere between roughly 450,000 and 2,200,000 distinct TCR beta clonotypes were identified. Naive TCR beta clonotypes were estimated from low-frequency clonotypes matched to each donor's FACS-determined naive share, without sorting.

This clonotype originated in a boy between 2 and 10 years old in good health. The chain employs TRBV28 and TRBJ2-7, and the D gene may be TRBD1, 6 bases matching. The sample taken for sequencing was blood. The nucleotides are TGTGCCAGCAGTTCCCAGGGGCTCACCTACGAGCAGTACTTC. It translates to CASSSQGLTYEQYF.